This TCR beta chain was identified in a study of blood T cell repertoires in COVID-19. Study in general: COVID-19 samples from acute and convalescent phases originated in the United States, Italy and Spain. The analysed material was cDNA or gDNA that came from T cells, B-cell-depleted T cells, or PBMCs.

V was cut by 6 bases and J by 3 bases, with 4 bases left in between. The CDR3 loop spans 11 amino acids. In germline, CDR1 is LNHDA, CDR2 SQIVND (reference sequence). In the original processing: Researchers report that nucleated cell counts were estimated from reference gene primer amplification. Only in-frame clones appear in the TCRdb table, and some are missing; sequencing was by immunoSEQ multiplex PCR. Clone size and the V and J calls come from that table; the DNA yielded D and trimming. The sample carries some 70,000 clones, around four fifths recorded once. The chain links TRBV19 to TRBJ2-3; no clear D gene. The receptor was isolated from a man in his fifties or sixties with active COVID-19. The sequencing input was peripheral blood. The DNA for the CDR3 is TGTGCCAGTAGCCTGACAGATACGCAGTATTTT. Residues: CASSLTDTQYF.